Sequencing of this T cell receptor beta chain was carried out in a study of shared clonotypes between healthy human individuals. This table comes from immunoSEQ multiplex PCR, and its TCRdb copy is limited to in-frame clones, with some not included. The sample contains approximately 980,000 clones, more than 75% of which appear only once. The CDR3 extends over 13 amino acids. Germline V lookup: CDR1 ENHRY, CDR2 SYGVKD. V gave up 3 bases and J gave up 2 bases, with 7 bases separating them. This chain links TRBV10-3 with TRBJ1-2; D perhaps matches TRBD1 (5 bases). The sequence was collected from a man between 18 and 29 years old in good health. Sequenced material: memory CD4+ T cells sorted from blood. Subset here: CD45RA-negative fraction. The CDR3 sequence: CAISEQDNYGYTF. The CDR3 DNA reads TGTGCCATCAGTGAACAGGACAACTATGGCTACACCTTC.